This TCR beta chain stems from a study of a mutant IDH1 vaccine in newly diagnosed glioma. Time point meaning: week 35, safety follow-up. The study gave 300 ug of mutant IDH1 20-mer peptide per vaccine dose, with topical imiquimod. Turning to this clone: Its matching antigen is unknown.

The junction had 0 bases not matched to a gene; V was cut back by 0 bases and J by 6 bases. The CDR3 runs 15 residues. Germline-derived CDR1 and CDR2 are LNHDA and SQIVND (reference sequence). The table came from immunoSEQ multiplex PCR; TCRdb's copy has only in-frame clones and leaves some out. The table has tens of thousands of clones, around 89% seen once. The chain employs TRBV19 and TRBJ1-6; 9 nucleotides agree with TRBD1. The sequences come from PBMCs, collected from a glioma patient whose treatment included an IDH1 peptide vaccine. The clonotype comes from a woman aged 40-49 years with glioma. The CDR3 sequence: CASSIEDRGNSPLHF. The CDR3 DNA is TGTGCCAGTAGTATAGAGGACAGGGGTAATTCACCCCTCCACTTT.